The sequence of this T cell receptor beta chain was determined in a study of blood T cells in healthy people across ages. Turning to the study itself: Capture via template switching afforded approximately one barcoded beta molecule per two T cells.

On this clonotype itself: What it binds is unknown.

From germline, CDR1 is LGHNT and CDR2 FRNRAP. The CDR3 contains 13 residues. A second PCR of 7 to 11 cycles used a sample-barcoded 5' primer and a J-beta primer mix. In TCRdb, the 5' RACE reads were re-called with MiXCR into one record per CDR3 protein. The sample has around 1,500,000 distinct CDR3 sequences, about 28% seen once. Study findings and constraints: Naive CD4+ cell counts and diversity both ran higher in long-lived than in aged donors.

This receptor was identified in a woman in her 30s in good health. J is TRBJ2-7 and V is TRBV12-5, with D hard to call. The DNA end lines up better with TRBJ2-5; the J call may be wrong. Sequencing was performed on blood. CDR3 amino acids: CASGLGVVETQYF. As DNA, the CDR3 is TGTGCTAGTGGTTTGGGGGTTGTGGAGACCCAGTACTTC.